The 29 T cell receptor beta chains presented below share a single source sample, sequenced in a study of cytomegalovirus exposure and HLA in healthy donors. The PCR made use of 60 Vbeta and 13 Jbeta primers. The method was immunoSEQ multiplex PCR; TCRdb's version includes in-frame clones alone and lacks a portion of them. Seen here are over 100,000 clones, approximately 79% observed once, and the top ten hold over 4%. The sequenced sample was PBMCs. These TCRs come from a man in his fifties in good health and CMV-seropositive.

The chain has TRBV10-3 and TRBJ1-2; 9 bases align to TRBD1. Germline values: CDR1 ENHRY, CDR2 SYGVKD. J lost 1 base, V lost 0 bases, and 6 bases had no gene match. The CDR3 is 17 residues long. CDR3 sequence (DNA): TGTGCCATCAGTGAGTCTGGGACAGGGAACATTAACTATGGCTACACCTTC. It specifies CAISESGTGNINYGYTF.

The V call is TRBV5-1, the J call TRBJ1-6, with TRBD1 matching over 9 bases. With V trimmed by 1 base and J by 1 base, 12 bases remained unmatched. The CDR3 sequence is 20 residues long. The germline V gene encodes CDR1 SGHRS and CDR2 YFSETQ. CDR3 nucleotides: TGCGCCAGCAGCTTGCGGCCTACAGGGGGCCGAAATTCCTATAATTCACCCCTCCACTTT. Its translation is CASSLRPTGGRNSYNSPLHF.

The chain links TRBV9 to TRBJ1-1; D is possibly TRBD1 (6 bases). CDR1 and CDR2 from the germline V gene are SGDLS and YYNGEE. There are 15 residues in the CDR3. Trimming stripped 4 bases from V and 5 bases from J, with 18 bases between. CDR3 nucleotide sequence: TGTGCCAGCAGCAGAACAGGGAGCATGAGGACTGAAGCTTTCTTT. It translates to CASSRTGSMRTEAFF.

This chain connects TRBV9 to TRBJ2-1, with 10 bases lining up with TRBD2. This CDR3 spans 18 amino acids. Trimming cost V 4 bases and J 7 bases; bases outside gene matches: 17. Germline V gene data show CDR1 as SGDLS and CDR2 as YYNGEE. DNA for the CDR3: TGTGCCAGCAGCTCCCCTCGGGGGGGACTAGCGAGGGGAAATGAGCAGTTCTTC. Translation: CASSSPRGGLARGNEQFF.

The chain has TRBV29-1 and TRBJ2-1, with 8 bases matching TRBD2. The V and J ends lost 6 bases and 4 bases, in that order; junction bases with no gene match: 11. The CDR3 spans 15 residues. The germline CDR1 and CDR2 sequences are SQVTM and ANQGSEA. The CDR3 sequence is CSVEGLAGKYNEQFF. In DNA form, the CDR3 reads TGCAGCGTCGAGGGGTTAGCGGGGAAATACAATGAGCAGTTCTTC.

The V gene is TRBV4-2, the J gene TRBJ1-2, with D maybe TRBD1 (5 bases). CDR3 length: 15 residues. V lost 1 base and J lost 7, with 16 bases in between. CDR1 LGHNA and CDR2 YNFKEQ come from the germline V gene. CDR3 protein: CASSQAGGGNLGYTF. Here the CDR3 DNA reads TGTGCCAGCAGCCAAGCCGGGGGGGGGAACCTTGGCTACACCTTC.

The chain recombines TRBV13 with TRBJ1-1; D is perhaps TRBD1 (5 bases). Trimming took off 7 bases at V and 1 base at J, with 10 bases between the two ends. The CDR3 totals 13 residues. CDR1 is PRHDT and CDR2 is FYEKMQ in the germline V gene (reference sequence). CDR3 loop: CASTVGANTEAFF. The DNA of the CDR3 is TGTGCCAGCACTGTAGGGGCGAACACTGAAGCTTTCTTT. Drawing the rest from reference TRBV13 and TRBJ1-1, the complete variable domain is AAGVIQSPRHLIKEKRETATLKCYPIPRHDTVYWYQQGPGQDPQFLISFYEKMQSDKGSIPDRFSAQQFSDYHSELNMSSLELGDSALYFCASTVGANTEAFFGQGTRLTVV.

The rearrangement joins TRBV6-5 to TRBJ2-2; 7 bases align to TRBD1. V shed 6 bases and J 2 bases; nucleotides not matched to a gene: 3. This CDR3 has 14 amino acids. Germline lookup yields CDR1 MNHEY and CDR2 SVGAGI. This CDR3 reads CASSQGVNTGELFF. The CDR3 region has the DNA TGTGCCAGCAGCCAGGGGGTAAACACCGGGGAGCTGTTTTTT.

Here the CDR3 reads CASSPTQRGITEAFF. The CDR3 DNA is TGTGCCAGTAGTCCCACTCAGCGAGGGATCACTGAAGCTTTCTTT. The V gene is TRBV19, the J gene TRBJ1-1, with D unclear. The CDR3 contains 15 residues. Trimming pared 5 bases from V and 4 bases from J, leaving 17 bases between. Germline V gives CDR1 LNHDA, CDR2 SQIVND (reference sequence).

The genes are TRBV7-9 and TRBJ1-5; D not certain. Deletions cut 1 base from V and 2 bases from J, with 6 bases between. This CDR3 is built from 14 residues. Germline V lookup: CDR1 SEHNR, CDR2 FQNEAQ (reference sequence). CDR3 nucleotides: TGTGCCAGCAGCTTAGACCGCGGCAATCAGCCCCAGCATTTT. The encoded protein is CASSLDRGNQPQHF.

The rearrangement links TRBV4-1 to TRBJ1-1, with 7 bases aligning to TRBD1. Germline V gene lookup returns CDR1 MGHRA and CDR2 YSYEKL. V was clipped by 7 bases and J by 0 bases; unmatched bases: 8. This CDR3 has 15 amino acids. This CDR3 is CASNWRDSVNTEAFF. The CDR3 coding sequence is TGCGCCAGCAACTGGCGGGACAGCGTGAACACTGAAGCTTTCTTT.

The rearrangement links TRBV6-6 to TRBJ2-5, with TRBD2 matching 10 bases. This CDR3 spans 15 amino acids. Germline CDR1 and CDR2: MNHNY and SVGAGI (reference sequence). V dropped 5 bases and J dropped 5; count of bases not matched to a gene: 8. The CDR3 DNA reads TGTGCCAGCAGTAACGAGCGGGAGGGCCGGGAGACCCAGTACTTC. It yields the protein CASSNEREGRETQYF.

This clone was seen a single time. The chain combines TRBV18 with TRBJ2-2; 10 bases agree with TRBD2. Per germline, CDR1 KGHSH and CDR2 LQKENI. Germline trimming cut 3 bases from V and 7 bases from J; bases unmatched to any gene: 8. The CDR3 is 16 residues long. CDR3 residues: CASSPGSGRAVGELFF. The CDR3 bases are TGTGCCAGCTCACCTGGAAGCGGGAGGGCCGTCGGGGAGCTGTTTTTT.

This chain connects TRBV6-6 to TRBJ2-2; D ambiguous. Between the trimmed V and J ends, which lost 7 bases and 6 bases, there was a span of 15 bases. Germline-derived CDR1 and CDR2 are MNHNY and SVGAGI (reference sequence). The CDR3 sequence is 14 residues long. Here the CDR3 reads CASNDAPPAGELFF. The CDR3 coding sequence is TGTGCCAGCAACGATGCTCCTCCGGCCGGGGAGCTGTTTTTT.

The rearrangement joins TRBV5-1 to TRBJ2-6; a possible D gene is TRBD1 (6 bases). CDR3 length: 15 residues. Germline lookup yields CDR1 SGHRS and CDR2 YFSETQ. V was trimmed by 5 bases and J by 1 base, leaving 10 bases between them. CDR3 in amino acids: CASRYDRSGANVLTF. In nucleotides, the CDR3 is TGCGCCAGCAGATACGACAGGTCTGGGGCCAACGTCCTGACTTTC.

This clone was counted a few times. This chain connects TRBV7-2 to TRBJ2-7; D is unresolved. The germline V and J ends were trimmed by 2 bases and 3 bases, with 8 bases remaining between them. The CDR3 contains 13 residues. Germline-derived CDR1 and CDR2 are SGHTA and FQGNSA. The CDR3 spells CASSLWSGYEQYF. The CDR3 nucleotides are TGTGCCAGCAGCTTATGGTCGGGCTACGAGCAGTACTTC.

This chain uses TRBV7-3 with TRBJ2-7; 7 bases are shared with TRBD2. The germline V gene has CDR1 SGHTA and CDR2 FQGTGA. J lost 3 bases, V lost 1 base, and 6 bases had no gene match. The CDR3 contains 15 residues. CDR3 in DNA: TGTGCCAGCAGCTTAAGGGGGGGACCTGGCTACGAGCAGTACTTC. Amino acid sequence: CASSLRGGPGYEQYF.

The rearrangement links TRBV15 to TRBJ1-5; 7 nucleotides align to TRBD1. Losses at the gene ends were 3 bases for V and 4 bases for J; bases not matched to a gene: 3. The length of the CDR3 is 14 residues. Germline lookup yields CDR1 LNHNV and CDR2 YYDKDF (reference sequence). The CDR3 DNA reads TGTGCCACCAGCAGGGGACAGCTAAATCAGCCCCAGCATTTT. It is translated as CATSRGQLNQPQHF.

The chain recombines TRBV11-3 with TRBJ2-1, with D perhaps TRBD1 (5 bases). Trimming pared 5 bases from V and 4 bases from J, leaving 15 bases between. The CDR3 contains 15 residues. In germline, CDR1 is SGHNT, CDR2 YENEEA. Here the CDR3 reads CASSPRQSTYNEQFF. The CDR3, as DNA: TGTGCCAGCAGCCCACGACAGTCCACTTACAATGAGCAGTTCTTC.

This chain connects TRBV5-1 to TRBJ1-1, with TRBD1 matching over 9 bases. The germline V gene has CDR1 SGHRS and CDR2 YFSETQ. V lost 4 bases, J lost 5 bases, and 6 bases stayed unmatched. This CDR3 is 14 amino acids long. In DNA form, the CDR3 reads TGCGCCAGCAGCCAGACAGGGGGACAGACTGAAGCTTTCTTT. This encodes CASSQTGGQTEAFF.

This clone appeared a single time. J is TRBJ2-7 and V is TRBV6-5; 8 positions match TRBD1. The CDR3 covers 13 residues. J lost 6 bases, V lost 6 bases, and 7 bases had no gene match. Per the germline V gene, CDR1 is MNHEY and CDR2 is SVGAGI. The DNA of the CDR3 is TGTGCCAGCAGCCGCTCCAGGGGGCGCGAGCAGTACTTC. This sequence encodes CASSRSRGREQYF.

The V and J genes are TRBV2 and TRBJ2-1, with a possible D match to TRBD2 (5 bases). Germline V gives CDR1 SNHLY, CDR2 FYNNEI. There are 13 residues in the CDR3. The V gene lost 4 bases and the J gene lost 6 bases, with 10 bases spanning the gap. CDR3 in DNA: TGTGCCAGCAGTGGCCGGGAAATCAATGAGCAGTTCTTC. Amino acids: CASSGREINEQFF. The entire variable domain, with the rest obtained from reference TRBV2 and TRBJ2-1, is as follows: EPEVTQTPSHQVTQMGQEVILRCVPISNHLYFYWYRQILGQKVEFLVSFYNNEISEKSEIFDDQFSVERPDGSNFTLKIRSTKLEDSAMYFCASSGREINEQFFGPGTRLTVL.

The chain couples TRBV29-1 to TRBJ2-5, with D possibly matching TRBD2 (6 bases). The CDR3 covers 14 residues. The germline V gene has CDR1 SQVTM and CDR2 ANQGSEA. Trimming took off 6 bases at V and 5 bases at J, with 19 bases between the two ends. CDR3 amino acids: CSVHGDGGWETQYF. Here the CDR3 DNA reads TGCAGCGTCCACGGGGATGGAGGGTGGGAGACCCAGTACTTC.

The rearrangement joins TRBV4-1 to TRBJ2-1; a possible D gene is TRBD2 (6 bases). CDR1 is MGHRA and CDR2 is YSYEKL in the germline V gene. CDR3 length: 12 residues. Trimming took off 1 base at V and 8 bases at J, with 6 bases between the two ends. CDR3 protein: CASSQAGDEQFF. The CDR3 DNA follows: TGCGCCAGCAGCCAAGCGGGGGATGAGCAGTTCTTC.

CDR3 DNA sequence: TGTGCCAGCAGCAGGGACAGGGGTCGGGCTGAAGCTTTCTTT. Its translation is CASSRDRGRAEAFF. This chain joins TRBV5-5 and TRBJ1-1, with 10 bases fitting TRBD1. The CDR3 has 14 amino acids. The trim removed 4 bases at V and 6 bases at J, leaving 6 bases unmatched. CDR1 is SGHKS and CDR2 is YYEKEE in the germline V gene (reference sequence). The full variable domain, completed using reference TRBV5-5 and TRBJ1-1, is DAGVTQSPTHLIKTRGQQVTLRCSPISGHKSVSWYQQVLGQGPQFIFQYYEKEERGRGNFPDRFSARQFPNYSSELNVNALLLGDSALYLCASSRDRGRAEAFFGQGTRLTVV.

This sequence joins TRBV5-1 and TRBJ2-5; D uncertain. Germline V gene data show CDR1 as SGHRS and CDR2 as YFSETQ. The length of the CDR3 is 15 residues. V was shortened by 1 base and J by 5 bases, with 15 bases between the two germline ends. CDR3 sequence reads: CASSLMSTPEETQYF. The CDR3 DNA reads as TGCGCCAGCAGCTTGATGAGTACTCCGGAGGAGACCCAGTACTTC.

J is TRBJ2-3 and V is TRBV5-4, with 14 bases that match TRBD2. The V gene's germline CDR1 is SGHNT and CDR2 YYREEE (reference sequence). This CDR3 comprises 14 residues. V was clipped by 10 bases and J by 5 bases; unmatched bases: 6. CDR3 nucleotides: TGTGCCGCTTCCGGGACTAGCGGGGGAGATACGCAGTATTTT. Its protein product is CAASGTSGGDTQYF.

The chain couples TRBV11-2 to TRBJ1-4; 8 nucleotides line up with TRBD1. This CDR3 has 13 residues. The germline V gene encodes CDR1 SGHAT and CDR2 FQNNGV. Trimming removed 5 bases from V and 7 bases from J; junction bases left unmatched: 3. The CDR3 protein is CASSHDRGEKLFF. The CDR3 region has the DNA TGTGCCAGCAGCCACGACAGGGGTGAAAAACTGTTTTTT.

The sample holds a few counts of this clone. The rearrangement uses TRBV7-8 and TRBJ2-7; D not resolved. V gave up 3 bases and J gave up 3 bases, with 12 bases separating them. The germline gives CDR1 SGHVS, CDR2 FQNEAQ. The CDR3 has 14 amino acids. For the CDR3, the DNA is TGTGCCAGCAGCTTTCTGCAGGTCGGCTACGAGCAGTACTTC. Encoded protein: CASSFLQVGYEQYF.